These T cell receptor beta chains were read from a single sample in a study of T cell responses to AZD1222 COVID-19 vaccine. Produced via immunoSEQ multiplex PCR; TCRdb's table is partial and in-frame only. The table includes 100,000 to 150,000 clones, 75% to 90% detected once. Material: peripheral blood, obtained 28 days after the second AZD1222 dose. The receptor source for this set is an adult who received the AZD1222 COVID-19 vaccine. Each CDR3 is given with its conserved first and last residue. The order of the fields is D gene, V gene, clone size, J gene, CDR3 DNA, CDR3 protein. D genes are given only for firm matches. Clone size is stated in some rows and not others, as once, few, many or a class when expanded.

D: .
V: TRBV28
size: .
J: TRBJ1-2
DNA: TGTGCCAGCAGTTTGATTCACCTGGACACCGATGGCTACACCTTC
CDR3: CASSLIHLDTDGYTF

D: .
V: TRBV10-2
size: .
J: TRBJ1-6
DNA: TGCGCCAGCAGTGAGGCGGGGGGGCGAAGGTCACCCCTCCACTTT
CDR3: CASSEAGGRRSPLHF

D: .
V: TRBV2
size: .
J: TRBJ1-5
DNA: TGTGCCAGCACTAAGGACTACAGCAATCAGCCCCAGCATTTT
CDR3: CASTKDYSNQPQHF

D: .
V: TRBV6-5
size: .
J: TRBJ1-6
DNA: TGTGCCAGCAGTTACTCTAAGGTCATGGGATCACCCCTCCACTTT
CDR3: CASSYSKVMGSPLHF

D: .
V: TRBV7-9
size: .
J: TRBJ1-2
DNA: TGTGCCAGCAGCGCCCAGCCCCAAAACTATGGCTACACCTTC
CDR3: CASSAQPQNYGYTF

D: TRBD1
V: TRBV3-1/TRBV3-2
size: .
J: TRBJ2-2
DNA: TGTGCCAGCAGCCTTCAGGGGGCTGGGACCGGGGAGCTGTTTTTT
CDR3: CASSLQGAGTGELFF

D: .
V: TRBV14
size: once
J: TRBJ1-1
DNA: TGTGCCAGCAGCCAACGGGGGGGGAACACTGAAGCTTTCTTT
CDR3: CASSQRGGNTEAFF

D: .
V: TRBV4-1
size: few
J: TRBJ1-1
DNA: TGCGCCAGCAGCCAAGATCTGGGGACTGAAGCTTTCTTT
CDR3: CASSQDLGTEAFF

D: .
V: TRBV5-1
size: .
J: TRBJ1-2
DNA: TGCGCCAGCAGCACGGACACCGGCTACACCTTC
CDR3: CASSTDTGYTF

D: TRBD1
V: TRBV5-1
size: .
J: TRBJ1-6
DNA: TGCGCCAGCAGCAAAAAGGGCGGACCAGGGGGCACTTCACCCCTCCACTTT
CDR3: CASSKKGGPGGTSPLHF

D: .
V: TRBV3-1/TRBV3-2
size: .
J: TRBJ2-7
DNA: TGTGCCAGCAGCCCGCTGGGAGGAATCACCTACGAGCAGTACTTC
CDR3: CASSPLGGITYEQYF

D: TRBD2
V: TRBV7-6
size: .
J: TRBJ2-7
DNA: TGTGCCAGCAGCCCGCGGACTAGGGGTGTCGACGAGCAGTACTTC
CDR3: CASSPRTRGVDEQYF

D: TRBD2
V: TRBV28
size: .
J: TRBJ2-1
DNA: TGTGCCAGCAGTAAGGGACTAGAGTCGTACAATGAGCAGTTCTTC
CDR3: CASSKGLESYNEQFF

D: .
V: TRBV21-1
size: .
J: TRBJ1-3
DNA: TGTGCCAGCAGGAATGGGACAGGGGGGACTGGAAACACCATATATTTT
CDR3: CASRNGTGGTGNTIYF

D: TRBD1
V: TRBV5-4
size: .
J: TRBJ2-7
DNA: TGTGCCAGCAGCCCCGATGGGGGACAGGGGCCCTACGAGCAGTACTTC
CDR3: CASSPDGGQGPYEQYF

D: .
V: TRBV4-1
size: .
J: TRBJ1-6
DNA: TGCGCCAGCAGCCAGGGGGACGGACCTAATTCACCCCTCCACTTT
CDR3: CASSQGDGPNSPLHF

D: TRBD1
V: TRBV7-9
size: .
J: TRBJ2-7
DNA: TGTGCCAGCAGCTCGGACAGGGCGAGCTACGAGCAGTACTTC
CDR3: CASSSDRASYEQYF

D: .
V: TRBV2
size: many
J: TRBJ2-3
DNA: TGTGCCAGCAGTGAAGGACTAGTCAACACAGATACGCAGTATTTT
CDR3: CASSEGLVNTDTQYF

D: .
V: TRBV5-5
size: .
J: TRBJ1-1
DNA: TGTGCCAGCAGCTTGGAGACCGCACCTCAGAACACTGAAGCTTTCTTT
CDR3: CASSLETAPQNTEAFF

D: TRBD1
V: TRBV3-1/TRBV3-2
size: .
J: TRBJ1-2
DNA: TGTGCCAGCAGCCAAGGGACAGGGGGCGACTATGGCTACACCTTC
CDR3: CASSQGTGGDYGYTF

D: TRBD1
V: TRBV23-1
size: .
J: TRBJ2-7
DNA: TGCGCCAGCAGTCAATTGAGTGACAGGGGGTTTAACGAGCAGTACTTC
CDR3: CASSQLSDRGFNEQYF

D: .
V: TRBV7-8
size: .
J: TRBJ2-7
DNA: TGTGCCAGCAGCTTCGGGATCGGCTTCTACGAGCAGTACTTC
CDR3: CASSFGIGFYEQYF

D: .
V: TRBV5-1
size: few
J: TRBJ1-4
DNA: TGCGCCAGCAGCTTCTCAGGTGAAAAACTGTTTTTT
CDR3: CASSFSGEKLFF

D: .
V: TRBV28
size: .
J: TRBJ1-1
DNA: TGTGCCAGCAGTTTATCTGGGACTGAAGCTTTCTTT
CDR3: CASSLSGTEAFF

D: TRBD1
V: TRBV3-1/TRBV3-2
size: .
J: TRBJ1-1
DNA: TGTGCCAGCAGCCAGATGACAGGGGCGACTGAAGCTTTCTTT
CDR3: CASSQMTGATEAFF

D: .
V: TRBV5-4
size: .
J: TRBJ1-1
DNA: TGTGCCAGCAACCCGGGGGGACACGACAACACTGAAGCTTTCTTT
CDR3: CASNPGGHDNTEAFF

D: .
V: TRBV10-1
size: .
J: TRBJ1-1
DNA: TGCGCCAGCGGGTTGGGCCCTCGCGCTTTCTTT
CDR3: CASGLGPRAFF

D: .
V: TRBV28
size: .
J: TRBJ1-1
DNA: TGTGCCAGCAGTCCGGGAGGGAGGAACACTGAAGCTTTCTTT
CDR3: CASSPGGRNTEAFF

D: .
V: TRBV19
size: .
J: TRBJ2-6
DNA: TGTGCCAGTAGTAGGCAGGGGGGATTAACTCTTACTGGGGCCAACGTCCTGACTTTC
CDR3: CASSRQGGLTLTGANVLTF

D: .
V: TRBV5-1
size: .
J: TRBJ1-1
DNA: TGCGCCAGCAGCTTGGGGGCGGATACTGAAGCTTTCTTT
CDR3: CASSLGADTEAFF

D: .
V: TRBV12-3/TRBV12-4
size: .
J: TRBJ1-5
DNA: TGTGCCAGCAGTTTTGCGGGAGGGGAGCCCCAGCATTTT
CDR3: CASSFAGGEPQHF